This entry is about one T cell receptor (beta chain). The record originates from a study of blood T cell repertoires in COVID-19. Overall study context: Donors in the United States, Italy and Spain gave samples during acute or convalescent COVID-19. The cDNA or gDNA used as material had been derived from T cells, B-cell-depleted T cells, or PBMCs.

Authors' analysis steps: Estimates of nucleated cell counts were drawn from the amplification of reference gene primers. Assay used: immunoSEQ multiplex PCR; TCRdb lists only in-frame clones, some missing. V and J calls and clone size are as listed in that table; D and trimming were resolved from the DNA. The table shows roughly 290,000 clones, with approximately 87% occurring only once. The CDR3 sequence is 16 residues long. V was pared by 7 bases and J by 7 bases, with 12 bases of the junction left unmatched. The germline V gene encodes CDR1 MDHEN and CDR2 SYDVKM. The TCR sequence derives from a woman aged 45-65 years who had recovered from COVID-19. Sequencing was carried out using peripheral blood. The chain uses TRBV28 and TRBJ2-2, with 10 bases fitting TRBD2. Here the CDR3 DNA reads TGTGCCAGCAATTCTTTTAGCGGGAGGCGCTTCGGGGAGCTGTTTTTT. Amino acids: CASNSFSGRRFGELFF.